This T cell receptor beta chain was recorded in a study of blood T cells in healthy people across ages. Study-level results: Calculation of diversity from one million T cells yielded estimates considered to be underestimates.

A J-beta primer mix and a sample-barcoded 5' primer were used in a second PCR of about 7 to 12 cycles. One entry per CDR3 protein, called by TCRdb with MiXCR from the 5' RACE reads. The table includes 650,000 or so distinct CDR3 sequences, 52% detected once. Points on this clonotype: What it binds is not known.

Each sample used at least 6 million PBMCs. Every sample gave at least 5.5 micrograms of total RNA when it was extracted. Germline CDR1 LNHNV, CDR2 YYDKDF (reference sequence). The CDR3 has 13 residues. Trimming took 5 bases from V and 5 from J; bases not matched to a gene: 5. The clonotype comes from a woman aged 80 or over in good health. V is TRBV15 and J is TRBJ1-2; 7 bases map to TRBD1. Sample: blood. The CDR3 DNA follows: TGTGCCACCAGCGTAGGGACAGATTATGGCTACACCTTC. It codes for CATSVGTDYGYTF.